This record concerns one T cell receptor beta chain sequence. Only in-frame clones appear in the TCRdb table, and some are missing; sequencing was by immunoSEQ multiplex PCR. The sample holds around 450,000 clones, approximately 89% seen once. Documented treatment: some 20 received Ad26.COV2.S at low or high dose, single or two shots; 5 received placebo; per-sample allocation not given. Day 63 following the first vaccine or placebo injection was when the samples were taken. Germline CDR1 is LNHDA and CDR2 is SQIVND (reference sequence). The CDR3 has 17 amino acids. Germline trimming cut 3 bases from V and 4 bases from J; bases unmatched to any gene: 12. This entry is derived from a study of Ad26.COV2.S vaccination and SARS-CoV-2 variants. About the study: Vaccine-arm donor from the placebo-controlled COV1001 Ad26.COV2.S trial.

The chain joins TRBV19 to TRBJ1-3, with 7 bases that match TRBD1. Source: peripheral blood, taken in a trial of Ad26.COV2.S vaccine versus placebo. The clonotype was recovered from a person aged 18-60 years who received the Ad26.COV2.S COVID-19 vaccine or a placebo. Here the CDR3 DNA reads TGTGCCAGTAGTATCCTGGACAGGCGTTTATCCGGAAACACCATATATTTT. Translation gives CASSILDRRLSGNTIYF.